This T cell receptor beta chain comes out of a study of T cell changes during pregnancy in multiple sclerosis. Clones were sequenced by immunoSEQ multiplex PCR, and TCRdb holds only the in-frame ones, with some missing. The sample has about 59,000 clones, roughly 93% seen once. Trimming cost V 1 base and J 0 bases; bases outside gene matches: 1. The CDR3 runs 16 residues. Per the germline V gene, CDR1 is GTSNPN and CDR2 is SVGIG (reference sequence). Sample: CD8+ T cells from peripheral blood mononuclear cells, taken in the third trimester of pregnancy. This TCR derives from a female donor with multiple sclerosis, enrolled in a pregnancy study. This chain joins TRBV30 and TRBJ2-1, with 12 bases that match TRBD2. CDR3 in DNA: TGTGCCTGGAGTGAGACTAGCGGGAGCTCCTACAATGAGCAGTTCTTC. Translation: CAWSETSGSSYNEQFF. The whole variable domain, remainder taken from reference TRBV30 and TRBJ2-1, is SQTIHQWPATLVQPVGSPLSLECTVEGTSNPNLYWYRQAAGRGLQLLFYSVGIGQISSEVPQNLSASRPQDRQFILSSKKLLLSDSGFYLCAWSETSGSSYNEQFFGPGTRLTVL.